The 31 T cell receptor beta chains in this list originate from one sample, sequenced in a study of cytomegalovirus exposure and HLA in healthy donors. Researchers ran the PCR with 60 Vbeta and 13 Jbeta primers. Assay used: immunoSEQ multiplex PCR; TCRdb lists only in-frame clones, some missing. The table includes approximately 110,000 clones, roughly 74% detected once. Sequences were obtained from PBMCs. The origin of the receptors is a man between 40 and 49 years old in good health and CMV-seronegative.

CDR3 nucleotides: TGTGCCAGCTCACCGCTTAACGACAGGGGAGCCTACGAGCAGTACTTC. Translation gives CASSPLNDRGAYEQYF. The rearrangement joins TRBV18 to TRBJ2-7, with 8 bases fitting TRBD1. CDR1 KGHSH and CDR2 LQKENI come from the germline V gene. Germline trimming cut 3 bases from V and 2 bases from J; bases unmatched to any gene: 9. There are 16 residues in the CDR3.

The chain uses TRBV7-3 and TRBJ2-2, with a weak D call TRBD1 (7 bases). The germline V and J ends were trimmed by 5 bases and 5 bases, with 12 bases remaining between them. Germline V gene lookup returns CDR1 SGHTA and CDR2 FQGTGA. This CDR3 spans 14 amino acids. The CDR3 reads CASSRGTATGELFF. The CDR3 DNA reads TGTGCCAGCAGCCGCGGGACAGCAACCGGGGAGCTGTTTTTT.

A few counts support this clone. The rearrangement joins TRBV4-3 to TRBJ2-1; D possibly corresponds to TRBD1 (6 bases). V lost 0 bases, J lost 0 bases, and 15 bases lay in between. The germline V gene encodes CDR1 LGHNA and CDR2 YSLEER. The CDR3 loop spans 18 amino acids. The CDR3 loop reads CASSQDFAGDISYNEQFF. In DNA form, the CDR3 reads TGCGCCAGCAGCCAAGATTTCGCAGGGGACATCTCCTACAATGAGCAGTTCTTC.

This chain joins TRBV5-4 and TRBJ2-2; perhaps TRBD1 as D (6 bases). CDR3 length equals 16 residues. The germline gives CDR1 SGHNT, CDR2 YYREEE (reference sequence). Trimming pared 4 bases from V and 4 bases from J, leaving 17 bases between. CDR3 sequence reads: CASSADRLRATGELFF. The CDR3 region has the DNA TGTGCCAGCAGCGCCGACAGGCTCCGCGCCACCGGGGAGCTGTTTTTT. Combining the CDR3 with reference TRBV5-4 and TRBJ2-2 gives the whole variable domain ETGVTQSPTHLIKTRGQQVTLRCSSQSGHNTVSWYQQALGQGPQFIFQYYREEENGRGNFPPRFSGLQFPNYSSELNVNALELDDSALYLCASSADRLRATGELFFGEGSRLTVL.

V usage is TRBV12-5 and J usage is TRBJ1-2; 10 nucleotides align to TRBD1. Germline trimming cut 5 bases from V and 6 bases from J; bases unmatched to any gene: 3. Germline loops: CDR1 LGHNT, CDR2 FRNRAP. The CDR3 is 13 residues long. CDR3 nucleotide sequence: TGTGCTAGTGGTGGACAGGGGGGGGATGGCTACACCTTC. It translates to CASGGQGGDGYTF. Drawing the rest from reference TRBV12-5 and TRBJ1-2, the complete variable domain is DARVTQTPRHKVTEMGQEVTMRCQPILGHNTVFWYRQTMMQGLELLAYFRNRAPLDDSGMPKDRFSAEMPDATLATLKIQPSEPRDSAVYFCASGGQGGDGYTFGSGTRLTVV.

V is TRBV7-9 and J is TRBJ1-2, with D unclear. The germline V and J ends were trimmed by 4 bases and 3 bases, with 9 bases remaining between them. CDR3 size: 13 residues. Germline values: CDR1 SEHNR, CDR2 FQNEAQ (reference sequence). CDR3 nucleotide sequence: TGTGCCAGCAGCTCAACGAGGGACTATGGCTACACCTTC. Translation gives CASSSTRDYGYTF.

The DNA of the CDR3 is TGTGCCAGCAGCCCTGACAGGGGGCTCACAGATACGCAGTATTTT. Amino acids: CASSPDRGLTDTQYF. The chain recombines TRBV5-6 with TRBJ2-3; 10 positions match TRBD1. The germline V gene has CDR1 SGHDT and CDR2 YYEEEE. The V and J ends lost 4 bases and 2 bases, in that order; junction bases with no gene match: 4. This CDR3 has 15 amino acids.

The chain carries TRBV28 and TRBJ1-1; 7 bases align to TRBD1. The ends lost 5 bases at V and 1 base at J; junction bases unmatched: 7. This CDR3 has 15 amino acids. Germline CDR1 is MDHEN and CDR2 is SYDVKM. The CDR3 loop is CASSPQGETNTEAFF. The CDR3 DNA follows: TGTGCCAGCAGTCCCCAGGGGGAGACGAACACTGAAGCTTTCTTT. Combining the CDR3 with reference TRBV28 and TRBJ1-1 gives the whole variable domain DVKVTQSSRYLVKRTGEKVFLECVQDMDHENMFWYRQDPGLGLRLIYFSYDVKMKEKGDIPEGYSVSREKKERFSLILESASTNQTSMYLCASSPQGETNTEAFFGQGTRLTVV.

The V call is TRBV19, the J call TRBJ1-1; 9 nucleotides align to TRBD1. J was trimmed by 6 bases and V by 9 bases; bases with no gene match: 8. Germline CDR1 reads LNHDA; CDR2 reads SQIVND (reference sequence). The length of the CDR3 is 13 residues. The DNA of the CDR3 is TGTGCCAGCACGGACAGGGGAGATGCTGAAGCTTTCTTT. Protein product: CASTDRGDAEAFF.

The chain couples TRBV6-1 to TRBJ1-5; 7 bases are shared with TRBD1. There are 13 residues in the CDR3. Germline loops: CDR1 MNHNS, CDR2 SASEGT. The V segment lost 8 bases and the J segment 3 bases; nucleotides outside the gene matches: 4. The CDR3 sequence: CASGQEYNQPQHF. Here the CDR3 DNA reads TGTGCCAGCGGACAGGAGTACAATCAGCCCCAGCATTTT.

The count of this clone is one. V and J are TRBV28 and TRBJ2-1; maybe TRBD2 (5 bases). Trimming took 5 bases from V and 8 from J, leaving 19 bases between them. The CDR3 loop spans 15 amino acids. Germline loops: CDR1 MDHEN, CDR2 SYDVKM. CDR3 in amino acids: CASSTTPRGKDEQFF. The CDR3 DNA is TGTGCCAGCAGTACAACGCCCAGAGGGAAAGATGAGCAGTTCTTC.

The V call is TRBV9, the J call TRBJ1-4; 10 bases are shared with TRBD1. CDR1 is SGDLS and CDR2 is YYNGEE in the germline V gene. The V and J ends lost 0 bases and 8 bases, in that order; junction bases with no gene match: 7. There are 16 residues in the CDR3. CDR3 sequence: CASSVGPGQGNEKLFF. The DNA of the CDR3 is TGTGCCAGCAGCGTAGGTCCGGGACAGGGGAACGAAAAACTGTTTTTT. The full variable domain, in which reference TRBV9 and TRBJ1-4 provide the parts outside the CDR3, is DSGVTQTPKHLITATGQRVTLRCSPRSGDLSVYWYQQSLDQGLQFLIQYYNGEERAKGNILERFSAQQFPDLHSELNLSSLELGDSALYFCASSVGPGQGNEKLFFGSGTQLSVL.

The chain has TRBV4-3 and TRBJ1-2; D gene unclear. This CDR3 has 17 amino acids. Germline CDR1 and CDR2: LGHNA and YSLEER. V was cut by 1 base and J by 0 bases, with 15 bases left in between. The chain's CDR3 is CASSQALGAPANYGYTF. The CDR3 DNA sequence: TGCGCCAGCAGCCAAGCGCTCGGAGCCCCAGCTAACTATGGCTACACCTTC.

This chain links TRBV7-2 with TRBJ2-1; 10 bases are shared with TRBD1. V was clipped by 5 bases and J by 6 bases; unmatched bases: 7. Looked up from germline, CDR1 is SGHTA and CDR2 is FQGNSA. The CDR3 length is 15 residues. In nucleotides, the CDR3 is TGTGCCAGCAGCCCAGGCCGACAGGGGGCCAATGAGCAGTTCTTC. Its translation is CASSPGRQGANEQFF.

The rearrangement uses TRBV7-9 and TRBJ1-4, with D hard to call. CDR3 size: 12 residues. In germline, CDR1 is SEHNR, CDR2 FQNEAQ (reference sequence). Trimming removed 5 bases at V and 7 bases at J, with 8 bases between. This CDR3 reads CASSVGGEKLFF. Written as DNA, the CDR3 is TGTGCCAGCAGCGTAGGAGGTGAAAAACTGTTTTTT. Looking up the rest from reference TRBV7-9 and TRBJ1-4 gives the full variable domain: DTGVSQNPRHKITKRGQNVTFRCDPISEHNRLYWYRQTLGQGPEFLTYFQNEAQLEKSRLLSDRFSAERPKGSFSTLEIQRTEQGDSAMYLCASSVGGEKLFFGSGTQLSVL.

The chain recombines TRBV4-3 with TRBJ2-1; 9 positions agree with TRBD2. The CDR3 is 16 amino acids. Germline CDR1 is LGHNA and CDR2 is YSLEER. Germline trimming cut 0 bases from V and 3 bases from J; bases unmatched to any gene: 3. CDR3 nucleotides: TGCGCCAGCAGCCAAGAACCGCGGGGGGGCTACAATGAGCAGTTCTTC. Protein product: CASSQEPRGGYNEQFF.

The chain has TRBV7-3 and TRBJ1-1; 9 nucleotides match TRBD1. Trimming at V came to 4 bases and at J to 10 bases, leaving 10 bases not matched to a gene. Germline lookup yields CDR1 SGHTA and CDR2 FQGTGA. This CDR3 region has 14 residues. CDR3 coding DNA: TGTGCCAGCAGCTCTCAAGGACAGGGGACGCGAGCTTTCTTT. Its translation is CASSSQGQGTRAFF.

The V gene is TRBV2, the J gene TRBJ2-7, with 8 nucleotides matching TRBD2. Losses at the gene ends were 7 bases for V and 2 bases for J; bases not matched to a gene: 10. Germline V gene data show CDR1 as SNHLY and CDR2 as FYNNEI. This CDR3 contains 15 residues. CDR3 sequence: CASKPGGGLTYEQYF. The CDR3 DNA sequence: TGTGCCAGCAAACCCGGCGGGGGGCTTACCTACGAGCAGTACTTC.

The chain uses TRBV4-3 and TRBJ1-6; the D gene is possibly TRBD1 (5 bases). Germline lookup yields CDR1 LGHNA and CDR2 YSLEER. V gave up 3 bases and J gave up 5 bases, with 14 bases separating them. This CDR3 comprises 16 residues. The CDR3 reads CASSQGGDRDNSPLHF. For the CDR3, the DNA is TGCGCCAGCAGCCAGGGGGGAGACAGAGATAATTCACCCCTCCACTTT.

The chain employs TRBV7-2 and TRBJ2-7, with a possible D match to TRBD1 (5 bases). Germline assignment: CDR1 SGHTA and CDR2 FQGNSA. The CDR3 loop spans 15 amino acids. With 3 bases removed from V and 3 bases from J, the gap between germline ends came to 15 bases. CDR3 region: CASSLAGNWVYEQYF. CDR3 in DNA: TGTGCCAGCAGCTTGGCAGGGAACTGGGTCTACGAGCAGTACTTC.

The chain combines TRBV29-1 with TRBJ2-7, with 8 bases identical to TRBD1. The V gene's germline CDR1 is SQVTM and CDR2 ANQGSEA. The ends lost 6 bases at V and 3 bases at J; junction bases unmatched: 4. The CDR3 spans 12 residues. CDR3 sequence (DNA): TGCAGCGTCCGGACAGGGAACTACGAGCAGTACTTC. This sequence encodes CSVRTGNYEQYF.

The CDR3 coding sequence is TGTGCCAGCAGTGATCAGGGCTCGAATTCACCCCTCCACTTT. Translated: CASSDQGSNSPLHF. This rearrangement joins TRBV2 to TRBJ1-6, with D perhaps matching TRBD1 (5 bases). The V gene lost 3 bases and the J gene lost 7 bases, with 10 bases spanning the gap. CDR1 SNHLY and CDR2 FYNNEI come from the germline V gene. This CDR3 comprises 14 residues.

The table lists this clone with a few counts. The rearrangement uses TRBV4-3 and TRBJ1-6, with 7 bases matching TRBD1. Losses at the gene ends were 4 bases for V and 0 bases for J; bases not matched to a gene: 9. Germline-derived CDR1 and CDR2 are LGHNA and YSLEER. This CDR3 contains 18 residues. The DNA for the CDR3 is TGCGCCAGCAGCCGGACTATAGGGGACAGCTCCTATAATTCACCCCTCCACTTT. This sequence encodes CASSRTIGDSSYNSPLHF.

The chain carries TRBV19 and TRBJ2-1, with 10 bases identical to TRBD1. The CDR3 runs to 15 residues. Germline V gene lookup returns CDR1 LNHDA and CDR2 SQIVND (reference sequence). Unmatched junction bases numbered 8, after V lost 4 bases and J lost 8 bases. For the CDR3, the DNA is TGTGCCAGTAGTACCCGGGACAGGGGTATCGATGAGCAGTTCTTC. It yields the protein CASSTRDRGIDEQFF.

About this clone itself: The junction does not match germline at one end; this may be a read error. V gene TRBV30 combines with J gene TRBJ2-1, with D possibly being TRBD2 (6 bases). This CDR3 has 14 amino acids. Per germline, CDR1 GTSNPN and CDR2 SVGIG (reference sequence). CDR3 amino acids: CAWSTLARYNEQFF. CDR3 bases: TGTGCTTGGAGTACACTAGCTAGGTACAATGAGCAGTTCTTC.

This clone was seen only a few times. The V gene is TRBV28, the J gene TRBJ2-7; D is ambiguous. Deletions cut 8 bases from V and 2 bases from J, with 13 bases between. This CDR3 comprises 13 residues. Germline V CDR1 and CDR2: MDHEN, SYDVKM. In DNA, the CDR3 is TGTGCCAGCGGTTCGACTGCGACCTACGAGCAGTACTTC. Protein: CASGSTATYEQYF.

The rearrangement links TRBV6-5 to TRBJ1-1; 8 bases match TRBD1. CDR1 is MNHEY, CDR2 SVGAGI, per germline. V shed 11 bases, J shed 1 base, and the junction held 3 bases outside the gene matches. This CDR3 is 12 amino acids long. As DNA, the CDR3 is TGTGCCGCGGGACAGGCGAACACTGAAGCTTTCTTT. It encodes CAAGQANTEAFF.

The rearrangement joins TRBV15 to TRBJ1-5, with 12 bases matching TRBD1. J was trimmed by 5 bases and V by 0 bases; bases with no gene match: 17. The CDR3 consists of 21 residues. Per the germline V gene, CDR1 is LNHNV and CDR2 is YYDKDF (reference sequence). This chain's CDR3 is CATSRDQRAPRGTGGHQPQHF. The CDR3 DNA is TGTGCCACCAGCAGAGATCAAAGAGCCCCGAGGGGGACAGGGGGCCATCAGCCCCAGCATTTT. Variable domain in full (rest from reference TRBV15 and TRBJ1-5): DAMVIQNPRYQVTQFGKPVTLSCSQTLNHNVMYWYQQKSSQAPKLLFHYYDKDFNNEADTPDNFQSRRPNTSFCFLDIRSPGLGDTAMYLCATSRDQRAPRGTGGHQPQHFGDGTRLSIL.

The rearrangement joins TRBV6-1 to TRBJ2-5; possible D gene TRBD2, 5 bases. V lost 4 bases and J 0 bases, leaving 9 bases between the germline ends. This CDR3 comprises 14 residues. Germline CDR1 is MNHNS and CDR2 is SASEGT. The DNA of the CDR3 is TGTGCCAGCAGTGCAACCGGGAACCAAGAGACCCAGTACTTC. Its translation: CASSATGNQETQYF.

This clone was seen just once. The chain has TRBV18 and TRBJ2-4, with D possibly being TRBD2 (6 bases). Trimming stripped 1 base from V and 8 bases from J, with 18 bases between. CDR1 and CDR2 from the germline V gene are KGHSH and LQKENI. The CDR3 totals 16 residues. CDR3 amino acids: CASSPRGAGGGHIQYF. CDR3 in DNA: TGTGCCAGCTCACCACGAGGAGCGGGTGGCGGTCACATTCAGTACTTC.

The chain employs TRBV9 and TRBJ1-6; D possibly corresponds to TRBD1 (5 bases). In germline, CDR1 is SGDLS, CDR2 YYNGEE. This CDR3 spans 14 amino acids. Trimming left V 2 bases short and J 7 bases short, with 10 bases between. CDR3 DNA sequence: TGTGCCAGCAGCGTTGCAGGGAAGAATTCACCCCTCCACTTT. Amino acid sequence: CASSVAGKNSPLHF.